The subject of this entry is one TCR beta chain. Its antigen is currently unknown. TCRdb independently ran MiXCR on the 5' RACE reads; one entry per CDR3 protein. The table lists roughly 310,000 distinct CDR3 sequences, 15% to 20% of them singletons. The data were taken from a study of T-cell memory formation after mild COVID-19. Study-wide points: Largely, contracting CD4+ clones fell within CM and EM, and contracting CD8+ clones within EMRA.

CDR3 length: 15 residues. Germline V gives CDR1 MNHEY, CDR2 SVGAGI. V gave up 6 bases and J gave up 0 bases, with 11 bases separating them. Specimen: PBMCs or a T cell subset sorted from them (not recorded which). This sequence was found in a man between 18 and 35 years old who had mild COVID-19 (a few samples of this study predate the infection). Cell type and time point are not known. J is TRBJ2-2 and V is TRBV6-5; D gene unclear. This chain's CDR3 is CASRSTEANTGELFF. As DNA, the CDR3 is TGTGCCAGCAGATCGACTGAAGCGAACACCGGGGAGCTGTTTTTT.